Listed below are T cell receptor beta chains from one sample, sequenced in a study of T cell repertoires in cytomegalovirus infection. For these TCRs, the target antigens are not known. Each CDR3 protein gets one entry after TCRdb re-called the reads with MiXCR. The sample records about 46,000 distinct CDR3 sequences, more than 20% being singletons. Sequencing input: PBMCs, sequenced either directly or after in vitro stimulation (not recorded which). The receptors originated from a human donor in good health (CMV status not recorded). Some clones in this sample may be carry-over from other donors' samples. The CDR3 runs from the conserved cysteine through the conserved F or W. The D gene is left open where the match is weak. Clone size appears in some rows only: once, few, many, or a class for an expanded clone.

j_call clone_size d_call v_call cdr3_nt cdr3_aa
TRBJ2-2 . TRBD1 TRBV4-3 TGCGCCAGCAGCCATACCGGGACAGGGATCACCGGGGAGCTGTTTTTT CASSHTGTGITGELFF
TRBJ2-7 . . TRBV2 TGTGCCAGCACCCGAGGGGCCGATTACGAGCAGTACTTC CASTRGADYEQYF
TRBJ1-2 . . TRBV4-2 TGTGCCAGCAGCCAAGAAAGTCCAGGGCGGAGTGGCTACACCTTC CASSQESPGRSGYTF
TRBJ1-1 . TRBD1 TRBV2 TGTGCCAGCAGTCCGAGGACAGGGGTGCGCACTGAAGCTTTCTTT CASSPRTGVRTEAFF
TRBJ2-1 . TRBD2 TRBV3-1 TGTGCCAGCAGCGGGGGGGTGAGCTCCTACAATGAGCAGTTCTTC CASSGGVSSYNEQFF
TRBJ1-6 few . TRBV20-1 TGCAGTGCTCCCGTCGGGGGGAGGAATTCACCCCTCCACTTT CSAPVGGRNSPLHF
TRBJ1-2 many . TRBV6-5 TGTGCCAGCAGTTACTCCATGAGGGTTAATGATGGCTACACCTTC CASSYSMRVNDGYTF
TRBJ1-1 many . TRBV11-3 TGTGCCAGCAGCTTAAGGAGGGGATTTGAAGCTTTCTTT CASSLRRGFEAFF
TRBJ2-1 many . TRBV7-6 TGTGCCAGCAGCTTAGGCCCCACCACCTACAATGAGCAGTTCTTC CASSLGPTTYNEQFF
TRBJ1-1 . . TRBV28 TGTGCCAGCACCACAAGAAGGGGGACTGGAGCTTTCTTT CASTTRRGTGAFF
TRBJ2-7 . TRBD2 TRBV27 TGTGCCAGCAGTTTAGGACTAGCGGGTCCCTACGAGCAGTACTTC CASSLGLAGPYEQYF
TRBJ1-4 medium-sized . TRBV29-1 TGCAGCGTCACAGGGTTTACTAATGAAAAACTGTTTTTT CSVTGFTNEKLFF
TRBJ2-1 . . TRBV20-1 TGCAGTGCTAGAGACCCTGTGGCAGGAGAGCAGTTCTTC CSARDPVAGEQFF
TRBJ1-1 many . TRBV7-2 TGTGCCAGCAGCTTAGTCCTCGGGGGCGCTGAAGCTTTCTTT CASSLVLGGAEAFF
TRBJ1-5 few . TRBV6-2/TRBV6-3 TGTGCCAGCAGTAACCGGGACACCCATCAGCCCCAGCATTTT CASSNRDTHQPQHF
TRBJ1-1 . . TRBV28 TGTGCCAGCAGTTTATGGCTGACTGAAGCTTTCTTT CASSLWLTEAFF
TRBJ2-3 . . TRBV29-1 TGCAGCGTTGAAGGCGGCAGGGGCACAGATACGCAGTATTTT CSVEGGRGTDTQYF
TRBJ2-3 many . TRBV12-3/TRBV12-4 TGTGCCATCGTGGGTGTTTTGGGCACAGATACGCAGTATTTT CAIVGVLGTDTQYF
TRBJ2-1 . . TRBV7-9 TGTGCCAGCAGCTCATGGGGGCCGAACTACAATGAGCAGTTCTTC CASSSWGPNYNEQFF
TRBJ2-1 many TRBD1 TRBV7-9 TGTGCCAGCAGGGGGGCGAGGGGGCCCAATGAGCAGTTCTTC CASRGARGPNEQFF
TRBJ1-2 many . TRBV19 TGTGCCAGTAGTATCAGGGGCCGCCCTAATGGCTACACCTTC CASSIRGRPNGYTF
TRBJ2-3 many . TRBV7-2 TGTGCCAGCAGAGACGCAGATACGCAGTATTTT CASRDADTQYF
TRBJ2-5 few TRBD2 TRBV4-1 TGCGCCAGCAGCCAAACGACTAGCGGGGGCTCAACCCAGTACTTC CASSQTTSGGSTQYF
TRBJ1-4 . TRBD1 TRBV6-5 TGTGCCAGCAGCAGGACAGGGGAAACAACTAATGAAAAACTGTTTTTT CASSRTGETTNEKLFF
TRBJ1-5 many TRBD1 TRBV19 TGTGCCAGTAGTCCCCTGGACAGGGTGTATAGCAATCAGCCCCAGCATTTT CASSPLDRVYSNQPQHF
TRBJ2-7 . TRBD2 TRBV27 TGTGCCAGCAGTTTGGCGGGAGGAAAGCAGTACTTC CASSLAGGKQYF
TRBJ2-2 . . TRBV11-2 TGTGCCAGCAGGCCGGGAGCAAACACCGGGGAGCTGTTTTTT CASRPGANTGELFF
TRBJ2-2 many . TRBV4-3 TGCGCCAGCAGCTACAGGGTTTTGACCGGGGAGCTGTTTTTT CASSYRVLTGELFF
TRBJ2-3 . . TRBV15 TGTGCCACCAAAGATGGGCTTCCCTTCCTCACAGATACGCAGTATTTT CATKDGLPFLTDTQYF
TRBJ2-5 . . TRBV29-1 TGCAGCTTCATTCCGGTGGGGGAGACCCAGTACTTC CSFIPVGETQYF
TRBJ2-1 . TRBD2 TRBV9 TGTGCCAGCAGCGTAGCCCTAGCGGGAGGTCAATACAATGAGCAGTTCTTC CASSVALAGGQYNEQFF
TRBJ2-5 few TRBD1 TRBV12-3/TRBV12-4 TGTGCCAGCAGTTTACTAATTTATGGACAGGGGAATAGAGAGACCCAGTACTTC CASSLLIYGQGNRETQYF